These T cell receptor beta chains were read from a single sample in a study of cytomegalovirus exposure and HLA in healthy donors. Sequencing used immunoSEQ multiplex PCR; TCRdb keeps in-frame clones, though not all of them. Of 150,000 to 200,000 clones listed, roughly three quarters were seen once; the top ten hold about 2.2%. The sample comprised PBMCs. The receptor source for this set is a woman aged 50 to 65 in good health and CMV-seronegative. Each CDR3 is given with its conserved first and last residue. D genes are given only for firm matches. The size field is filled for only some rows; it gives once, few, many or a size class.

J: TRBJ2-5; size: NA; V: TRBV7-8; D: NA; CDR3: CASGSRLETQYF; DNA: TGTGCCAGCGGCTCGAGGTTGGAGACCCAGTACTTC
J: TRBJ1-1; size: NA; V: TRBV7-9; D: NA; CDR3: CSSTTTSNTEAFF; DNA: TGTTCCAGCACGACAACATCGAACACTGAAGCTTTCTTT
J: TRBJ2-7; size: NA; V: TRBV5-1; D: TRBD1; CDR3: CASSRDRGSYEQYF; DNA: TGCGCCAGCAGCCGGGACAGGGGGTCCTACGAGCAGTACTTC
J: TRBJ2-7; size: NA; V: TRBV18; D: TRBD1; CDR3: CASSPRDSPYEQYF; DNA: TGTGCCAGCTCACCTCGGGACAGCCCCTACGAGCAGTACTTC
J: TRBJ1-1; size: NA; V: TRBV5-1; D: NA; CDR3: CASSLSGVITEAFF; DNA: TGCGCCAGCAGCTTGAGCGGGGTAATCACTGAAGCTTTCTTT
J: TRBJ1-3; size: NA; V: TRBV9; D: NA; CDR3: CASSTTESSGNTIYF; DNA: TGTGCCAGCAGCACGACAGAGAGCTCTGGAAACACCATATATTTT
J: TRBJ1-2; size: NA; V: TRBV27; D: NA; CDR3: CASRLTGTRINYGYTF; DNA: TGTGCCAGCAGGTTAACAGGCACAAGGATTAACTATGGCTACACCTTC
J: TRBJ1-2; size: NA; V: TRBV4-1; D: NA; CDR3: CASSQLVTSNYGYTF; DNA: TGCGCCAGCAGCCAACTAGTCACTTCTAACTATGGCTACACCTTC
J: TRBJ2-7; size: NA; V: TRBV28; D: NA; CDR3: CASSWTVFYEQYF; DNA: TGTGCCAGCAGTTGGACAGTCTTCTACGAGCAGTACTTC
J: TRBJ2-2; size: NA; V: TRBV2; D: NA; CDR3: CASSYLADGTGELFF; DNA: TGTGCCAGCAGTTACCTAGCTGATGGTACCGGGGAGCTGTTTTTT
J: TRBJ2-7; size: NA; V: TRBV7-2; D: TRBD1; CDR3: CASSLGGQGGYEQYF; DNA: TGTGCCAGCAGCTTAGGGGGACAGGGAGGCTACGAGCAGTACTTC
J: TRBJ1-2; size: NA; V: TRBV25-1; D: NA; CDR3: CASSLDSSYGYTF; DNA: TGTGCCAGCAGCCTCGACAGTTCCTATGGCTACACCTTC
J: TRBJ2-5; size: NA; V: TRBV7-9; D: TRBD2; CDR3: CASSLSSGGETQYF; DNA: TGTGCCAGCAGCTTGTCTAGCGGGGGAGAGACCCAGTACTTC
J: TRBJ1-3; size: NA; V: TRBV7-2; D: NA; CDR3: CASSQGTPGNTIYF; DNA: TGTGCCAGCAGCCAGGGGACACCTGGAAACACCATATATTTT
J: TRBJ1-1; size: NA; V: TRBV4-3; D: TRBD1; CDR3: CASSQPTGLTEAFF; DNA: TGCGCCAGCAGCCAACCGACAGGGCTCACTGAAGCTTTCTTT
J: TRBJ1-2; size: NA; V: TRBV27; D: NA; CDR3: CASSFRGSPGYTF; DNA: TGTGCCAGCAGTTTTAGAGGGAGTCCAGGCTACACCTTC
J: TRBJ1-2; size: few; V: TRBV7-9; D: TRBD1; CDR3: CSSSFWGRDRVSYYTF; DNA: TGTTCCAGCAGCTTTTGGGGCCGGGACAGGGTTAGTTACTACACCTTC
J: TRBJ2-7; size: few; V: TRBV5-5; D: NA; CDR3: CASSSGTPAYEQYF; DNA: TGTGCCAGCAGTTCCGGGACTCCGGCCTACGAGCAGTACTTC
J: TRBJ2-7; size: NA; V: TRBV5-5; D: NA; CDR3: CASRWGVRETSYEQYF; DNA: TGTGCCAGCAGGTGGGGGGTGAGGGAGACCTCCTACGAGCAGTACTTC